The text below deals with one T cell receptor (beta chain). The record originates from a study of blood T cells in healthy people across ages. Together with a sample-barcoded 5' primer, a J-beta primer mix was included in a second PCR lasting about 6 to 12 cycles. In TCRdb, the 5' RACE reads were re-called with MiXCR into one record per CDR3 protein. In the table there are 1.5 million to 2 million distinct CDR3 sequences, approximately 50% of which are singletons. The germline V gene encodes CDR1 KGHSH and CDR2 LQKENI. CDR3 length: 14 amino acids. This receptor was taken from a middle-aged woman in good health. V gene TRBV18 combines with J gene TRBJ2-4; the D is unclear. The DNA end is more similar to TRBJ2-7, so the J call may be wrong. Material: blood. The CDR3 loop is CASSPRVRAYEQYF. For the CDR3, the DNA is TGTGCCAGCTCACCACGGGTCAGAGCCTACGAGCAGTACTTC.